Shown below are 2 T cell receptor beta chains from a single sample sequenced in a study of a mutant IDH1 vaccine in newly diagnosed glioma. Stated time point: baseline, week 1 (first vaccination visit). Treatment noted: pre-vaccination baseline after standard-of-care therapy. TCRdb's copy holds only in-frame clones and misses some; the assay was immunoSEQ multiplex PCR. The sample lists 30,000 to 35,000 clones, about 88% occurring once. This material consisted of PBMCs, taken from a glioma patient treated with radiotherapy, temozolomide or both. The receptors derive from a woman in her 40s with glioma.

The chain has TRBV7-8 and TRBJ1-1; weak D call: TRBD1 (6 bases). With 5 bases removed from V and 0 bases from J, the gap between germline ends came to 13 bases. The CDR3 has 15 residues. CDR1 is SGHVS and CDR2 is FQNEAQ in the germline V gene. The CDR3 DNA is TGTGCCAGCAGCCCCCAACAGGGAGTGAACACTGAAGCTTTCTTT. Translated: CASSPQQGVNTEAFF.

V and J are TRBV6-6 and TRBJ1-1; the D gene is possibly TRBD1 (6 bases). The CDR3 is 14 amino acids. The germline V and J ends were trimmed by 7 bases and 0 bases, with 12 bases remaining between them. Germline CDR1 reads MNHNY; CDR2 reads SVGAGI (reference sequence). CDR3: CASIPGDVNTEAFF. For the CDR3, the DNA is TGTGCCAGCATTCCAGGGGATGTGAACACTGAAGCTTTCTTT.